These 20 T cell receptor beta chains originate from one sample sequenced in a study of blood T cells in healthy people across ages. A second roughly 6 to 12 cycle PCR used barcoded and J-beta primers. TCRdb re-derived calls from the 5' RACE reads in MiXCR, one entry per CDR3 protein. Of fewer than 950,000 distinct CDR3 sequences listed, about 36% are singletons. Sequenced input: blood. These receptors all come from a man aged 18 to 35 in good health.

This clonotype was counted only a few times. The V gene is TRBV4-1, the J gene TRBJ1-2, with 7 bases matching TRBD1. Germline V gene sequence: CDR1 MGHRA, CDR2 YSYEKL. This CDR3 comprises 15 residues. J lost 0 bases, V lost 4 bases, and 5 bases had no gene match. The CDR3 protein is CASSRGTDANYGYTF. The CDR3 DNA follows: TGCGCCAGCAGCCGAGGGACAGACGCTAACTATGGCTACACCTTC.

The chain links TRBV6-5 to TRBJ2-5; maybe TRBD2 (6 bases). V was shortened by 0 bases and J by 1 base, with 12 bases between the two germline ends. This CDR3 is 16 amino acids long. From germline, CDR1 is MNHEY and CDR2 SVGAGI. The CDR3 is CASSYSNTGGQETQYF. As DNA, the CDR3 is TGTGCCAGCAGTTACTCGAATACCGGGGGCCAAGAGACCCAGTACTTC.

Only a few counts were recorded for this clonotype. The rearrangement joins TRBV4-2 to TRBJ1-4, with D possibly TRBD1 on 6 matching bases. The V and J ends lost 0 bases and 6 bases respectively, with 11 bases between them. CDR3 size: 15 residues. The germline V gene has CDR1 LGHNA and CDR2 YNFKEQ. The CDR3, as DNA: TGTGCCAGCAGCCAAGAGGGGGCAGGGGATGAAAAACTGTTTTTT. Translated, it gives CASSQEGAGDEKLFF.

The chain joins TRBV9 to TRBJ2-7, with 9 bases identical to TRBD1. With 3 bases clipped from V and 4 bases from J, the junction kept 2 bases outside the gene matches. CDR1 is SGDLS and CDR2 is YYNGEE in the germline V gene. This CDR3 is built from 13 residues. DNA for the CDR3: TGTGCCAGCAGCGGGGGACAGGGTTACGAGCAGTACTTC. It is translated as CASSGGQGYEQYF.

As to this clonotype: Possible read error: a much larger clone is one base away. The chain uses TRBV14 and TRBJ1-2; D is ambiguous. This CDR3 is 13 amino acids long. Germline V lookup: CDR1 SGHDN, CDR2 FVKESK. The CDR3 here is CASSPSLKYDYTF. CDR3 in DNA: TGTGCCAGCAGCCCCTCATTAAAATATGACTACACCTTC.

This clonotype was observed a handful of times. The V call is TRBV29-1, the J call TRBJ1-1; no clear D. The length of the CDR3 is 12 residues. V dropped 4 bases and J dropped 0 bases, with 6 bases sitting between them. Per the germline V gene, CDR1 is SQVTM and CDR2 is ANQGSEA. CDR3 coding DNA: TGCAGCGTTGCGCGAATGAACACTGAAGCTTTCTTT. It specifies CSVARMNTEAFF.

The rearrangement joins TRBV12-5 to TRBJ1-2, with D possibly being TRBD1 (5 bases). The germline V and J ends were trimmed by 4 bases and 4 bases, with 19 bases remaining between them. Germline V gene data show CDR1 as LGHNT and CDR2 as FRNRAP. CDR3 length equals 16 residues. DNA of the CDR3: TGTGCTAGTGGTTCCCCGGGGACCCGGGGCGGCTATGGCTACACCTTC. It codes for CASGSPGTRGGYGYTF.

The chain has TRBV7-3 and TRBJ2-3; 13 nucleotides align to TRBD2. This CDR3 contains 16 residues. With V trimmed by 5 bases and J by 7 bases, 9 bases remained unmatched. The germline CDR1 and CDR2 sequences are SGHTA and FQGTGA. The CDR3 loop reads CASSARTSGGSNTQYF. CDR3 DNA sequence: TGTGCCAGCAGCGCACGGACTAGCGGGGGCTCGAATACGCAGTATTTT.

The CDR3 DNA sequence: TGTGCCAGCAGTGCCCGGGACCCCAGGGCTTATGGCTACACCTTC. Residues: CASSARDPRAYGYTF. The genes are TRBV27 and TRBJ1-2; D possibly corresponds to TRBD1 (5 bases). This CDR3 contains 15 residues. From germline, CDR1 is MNHEY and CDR2 SMNVEV (reference sequence). The V gene lost 5 bases and the J gene lost 5 bases, with 18 bases spanning the gap.

About this clonotype itself: This may be a read error, as it is one base from a much larger clone. This chain joins TRBV27 and TRBJ2-7; perhaps TRBD1 as D (6 bases). The CDR3 consists of 15 residues. V dropped 5 bases and J dropped 2 bases, with 16 bases sitting between them. Germline V CDR1 and CDR2: MNHEY, SMNVEV (reference sequence). In DNA form, the CDR3 reads TGTGCCAGCAGTATTAGGGGACACCTGCCCTACGAGCAGTACTTC. Encoded protein: CASSIRGHLPYEQYF.

Many counts were recorded for this clonotype. CDR3 DNA: TGCAGTGCCCCAGGGGGCGATTGGTATGGCTACACCTTC. It yields the protein CSAPGGDWYGYTF. The chain has TRBV20-1 and TRBJ1-2, with 8 bases lining up with TRBD1. The germline V gene has CDR1 DFQATT and CDR2 SNEGSKA (reference sequence). This CDR3 has 13 residues. V gave up 6 bases and J gave up 5 bases; unmatched junction bases: 8.

The sample holds a few counts of this clonotype. The V call is TRBV12-3 or TRBV12-4, the J call TRBJ1-3, with unresolved D. This CDR3 has 16 amino acids. V lost 2 bases, J lost 4 bases, and 15 bases lay in between. The CDR3 here is CASSLRRARSGNTIYF. In DNA, the CDR3 is TGTGCCAGCAGTTTACGAAGGGCGCGGTCGGGAAACACCATATATTTT.

The rearrangement joins TRBV15 to TRBJ2-5, with 7 nucleotides matching TRBD1. With V trimmed by 0 bases and J by 5 bases, 6 bases remained unmatched. This CDR3 comprises 15 residues. Germline CDR1 reads LNHNV; CDR2 reads YYDKDF (reference sequence). The CDR3 sequence: CATSRDPGTEETQYF. DNA for the CDR3: TGTGCCACCAGCAGAGACCCTGGGACAGAGGAGACCCAGTACTTC.

Note on this clonotype: A junction end diverges from the germline sequence, so it may reflect a read error. The rearrangement joins TRBV5-6 to TRBJ1-2, with D hard to call. The CDR3 sequence is 13 residues long. Germline V lookup: CDR1 SGHDT, CDR2 YYEEEE. CDR3 amino acids: CSSSPDKESGYTF. The CDR3 DNA reads as TGTTCCAGCAGCCCCGACAAGGAGAGTGGCTACACCTTC.

This rearrangement joins TRBV20-1 to TRBJ2-3; 11 nucleotides agree with TRBD2. This CDR3 spans 16 amino acids. The ends lost 3 bases at V and 0 bases at J; junction bases unmatched: 5. Germline V gene sequence: CDR1 DFQATT, CDR2 SNEGSKA (reference sequence). In DNA, the CDR3 is TGCAGTGCTAGCGGGACTAGCGGCAGAAGCACAGATACGCAGTATTTT. It encodes CSASGTSGRSTDTQYF.

The V call is TRBV7-8, the J call TRBJ1-1; D is uncertain. The CDR3 runs 14 residues. Between the trimmed V and J ends, which lost 0 bases and 10 bases, there was a span of 15 bases. The V gene's germline CDR1 is SGHVS and CDR2 FQNEAQ. Here the CDR3 reads CASSLAYVQMGAFF. The CDR3 nucleotides read TGTGCCAGCAGCTTAGCCTACGTCCAGATGGGAGCTTTCTTT.

This chain connects TRBV12-5 to TRBJ1-5; tentatively, D is TRBD1 (6 bases). The ends were cut back, 6 bases at V and 1 base at J, with 13 bases in the middle. This CDR3 is 15 amino acids long. Germline CDR1 is LGHNT and CDR2 is FRNRAP. The CDR3 DNA reads TGTGCTAGTGGAGACGACAGGTTCAGCAATCAGCCCCAGCATTTT. Protein: CASGDDRFSNQPQHF.

The V and J genes are TRBV4-1 and TRBJ2-3; TRBD2 matches 10 bases. J was trimmed by 5 bases and V by 7 bases; bases with no gene match: 6. The CDR3 covers 14 residues. The V gene's germline CDR1 is MGHRA and CDR2 YSYEKL. CDR3 protein: CASTSGGAGDTQYF. CDR3 DNA sequence: TGCGCCAGCACAAGCGGGGGGGCGGGAGATACGCAGTATTTT.

This clonotype was observed many times. The chain employs TRBV28 and TRBJ2-1; D tentatively reads TRBD1 or TRBD2 (6 bases each). CDR3 size: 16 residues. Looked up from germline, CDR1 is MDHEN and CDR2 is SYDVKM. V lost 6 bases and J 3 bases, leaving 18 bases between the germline ends. CDR3 in amino acids: CASSKSWGANYNEQFF. The DNA for the CDR3 is TGTGCCAGCAGCAAGTCCTGGGGGGCTAACTACAATGAGCAGTTCTTC.

The chain combines TRBV4-3 with TRBJ2-1; the D gene is possibly TRBD1 (6 bases). The germline V gene encodes CDR1 LGHNA and CDR2 YSLEER. The CDR3 length is 14 residues. Trimming removed 2 bases from V and 9 bases from J, with 14 bases in between. The CDR3 nucleotides read TGCGCCAGCAGCCAATTCACAGGGTCTCGTGAGCAGTTCTTC. Amino acid sequence: CASSQFTGSREQFF.